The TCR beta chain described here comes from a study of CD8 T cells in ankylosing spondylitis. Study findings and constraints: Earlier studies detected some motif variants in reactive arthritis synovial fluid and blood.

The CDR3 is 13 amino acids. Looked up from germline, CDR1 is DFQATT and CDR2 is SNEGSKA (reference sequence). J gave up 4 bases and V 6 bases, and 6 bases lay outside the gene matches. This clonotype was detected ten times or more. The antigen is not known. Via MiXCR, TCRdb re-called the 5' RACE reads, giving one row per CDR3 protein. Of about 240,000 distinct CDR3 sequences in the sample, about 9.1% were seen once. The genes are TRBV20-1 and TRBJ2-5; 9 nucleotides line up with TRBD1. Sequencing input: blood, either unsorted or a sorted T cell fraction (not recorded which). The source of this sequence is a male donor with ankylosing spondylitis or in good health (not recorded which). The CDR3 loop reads CSAHNRGLETQYF. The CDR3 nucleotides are TGCAGTGCGCATAACAGGGGGCTAGAGACCCAGTACTTC.